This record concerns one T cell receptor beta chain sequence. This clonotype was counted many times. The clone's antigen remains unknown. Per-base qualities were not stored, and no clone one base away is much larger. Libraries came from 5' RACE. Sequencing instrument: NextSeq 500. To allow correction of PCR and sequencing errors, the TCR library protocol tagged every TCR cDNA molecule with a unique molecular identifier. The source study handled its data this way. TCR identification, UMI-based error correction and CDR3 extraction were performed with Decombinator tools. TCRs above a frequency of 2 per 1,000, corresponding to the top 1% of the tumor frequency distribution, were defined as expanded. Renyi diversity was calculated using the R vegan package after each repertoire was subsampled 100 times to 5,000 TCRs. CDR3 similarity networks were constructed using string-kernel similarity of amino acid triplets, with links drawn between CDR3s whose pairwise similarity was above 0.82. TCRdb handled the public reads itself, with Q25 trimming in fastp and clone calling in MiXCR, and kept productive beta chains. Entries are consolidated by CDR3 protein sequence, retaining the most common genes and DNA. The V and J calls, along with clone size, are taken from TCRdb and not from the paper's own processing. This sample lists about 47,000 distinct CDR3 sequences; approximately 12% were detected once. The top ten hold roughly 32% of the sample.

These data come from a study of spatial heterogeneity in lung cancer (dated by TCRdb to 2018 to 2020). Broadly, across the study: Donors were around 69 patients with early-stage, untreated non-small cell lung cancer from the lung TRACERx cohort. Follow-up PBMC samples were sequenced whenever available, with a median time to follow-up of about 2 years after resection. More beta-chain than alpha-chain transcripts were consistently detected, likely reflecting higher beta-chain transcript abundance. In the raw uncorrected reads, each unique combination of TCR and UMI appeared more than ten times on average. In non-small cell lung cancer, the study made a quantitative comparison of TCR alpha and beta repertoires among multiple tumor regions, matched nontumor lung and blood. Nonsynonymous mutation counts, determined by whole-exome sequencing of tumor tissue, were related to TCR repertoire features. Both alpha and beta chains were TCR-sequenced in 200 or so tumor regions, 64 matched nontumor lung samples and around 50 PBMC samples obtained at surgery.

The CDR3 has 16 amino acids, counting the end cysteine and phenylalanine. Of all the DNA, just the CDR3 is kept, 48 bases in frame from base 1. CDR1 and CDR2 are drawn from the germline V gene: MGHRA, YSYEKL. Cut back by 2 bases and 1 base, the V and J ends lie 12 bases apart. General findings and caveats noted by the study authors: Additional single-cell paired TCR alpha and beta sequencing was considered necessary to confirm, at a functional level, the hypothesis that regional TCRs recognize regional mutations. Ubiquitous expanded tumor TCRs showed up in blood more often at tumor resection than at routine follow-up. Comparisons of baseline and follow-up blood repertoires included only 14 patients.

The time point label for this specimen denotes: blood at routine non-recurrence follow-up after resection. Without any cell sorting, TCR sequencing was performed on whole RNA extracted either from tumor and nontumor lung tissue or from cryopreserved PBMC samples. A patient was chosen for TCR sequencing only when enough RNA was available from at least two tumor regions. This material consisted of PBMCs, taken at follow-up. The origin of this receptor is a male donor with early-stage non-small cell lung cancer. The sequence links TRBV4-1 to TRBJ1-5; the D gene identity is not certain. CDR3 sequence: CASSQIPGVSNQPQHF. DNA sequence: TGCGCCAGCAGCCAAATACCGGGAGTCAGCAATCAGCCCCAGCATTTT.